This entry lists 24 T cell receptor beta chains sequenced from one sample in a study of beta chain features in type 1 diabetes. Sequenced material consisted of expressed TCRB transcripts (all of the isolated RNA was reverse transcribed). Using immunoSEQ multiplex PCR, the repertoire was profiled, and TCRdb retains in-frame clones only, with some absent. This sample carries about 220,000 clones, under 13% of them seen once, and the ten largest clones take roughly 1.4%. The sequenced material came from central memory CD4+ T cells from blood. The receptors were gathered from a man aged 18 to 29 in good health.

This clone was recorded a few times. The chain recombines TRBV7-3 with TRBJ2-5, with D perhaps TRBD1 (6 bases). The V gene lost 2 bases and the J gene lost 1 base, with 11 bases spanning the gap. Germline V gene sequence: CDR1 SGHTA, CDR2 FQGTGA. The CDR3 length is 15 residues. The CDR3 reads CASSLGGQAQETQYF. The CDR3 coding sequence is TGTGCCAGCAGCTTAGGGGGCCAGGCCCAAGAGACCCAGTACTTC.

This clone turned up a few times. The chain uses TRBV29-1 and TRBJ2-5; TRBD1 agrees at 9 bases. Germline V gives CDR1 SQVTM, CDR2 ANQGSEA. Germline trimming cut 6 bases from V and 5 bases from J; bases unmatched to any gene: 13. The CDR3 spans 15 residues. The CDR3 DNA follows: TGCAGCGTAACCCCAACAGGGGGCGCCGGGGAGACCCAGTACTTC. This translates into CSVTPTGGAGETQYF. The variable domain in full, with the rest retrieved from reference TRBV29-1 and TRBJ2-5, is SAVISQKPSRDICQRGTSLTIQCQVDSQVTMMFWYRQQPGQSLTLIATANQGSEATYESGFVIDKFPISRPNLTFSTLTVSNMSPEDSSIYLCSVTPTGGAGETQYFGPGTRLLVL.

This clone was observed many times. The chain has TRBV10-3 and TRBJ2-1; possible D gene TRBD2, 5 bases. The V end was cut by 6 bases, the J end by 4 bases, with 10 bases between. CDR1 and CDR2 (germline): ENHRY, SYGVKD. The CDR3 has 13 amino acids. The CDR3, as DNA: TGTGCCATCAGAGCGGCTACATACAATGAGCAGTTCTTC. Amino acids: CAIRAATYNEQFF.

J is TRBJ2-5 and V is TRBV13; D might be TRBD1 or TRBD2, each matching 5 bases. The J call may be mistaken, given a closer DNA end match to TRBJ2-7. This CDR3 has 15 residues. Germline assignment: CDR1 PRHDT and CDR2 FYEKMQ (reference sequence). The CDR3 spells CASSPGGGQGGEQYF. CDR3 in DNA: TGTGCCAGCAGCCCAGGAGGTGGTCAGGGCGGCGAGCAGTACTTC.

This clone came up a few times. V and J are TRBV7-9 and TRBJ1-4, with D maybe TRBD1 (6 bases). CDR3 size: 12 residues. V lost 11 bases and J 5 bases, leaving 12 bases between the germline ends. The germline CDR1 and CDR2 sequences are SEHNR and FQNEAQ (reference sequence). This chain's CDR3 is CAGGAQNEKLFF. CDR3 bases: TGTGCCGGGGGGGCACAAAATGAAAAACTGTTTTTT. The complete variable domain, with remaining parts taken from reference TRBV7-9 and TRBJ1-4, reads DTGVSQNPRHKITKRGQNVTFRCDPISEHNRLYWYRQTLGQGPEFLTYFQNEAQLEKSRLLSDRFSAERPKGSFSTLEIQRTEQGDSAMYLCAGGAQNEKLFFGSGTQLSVL.

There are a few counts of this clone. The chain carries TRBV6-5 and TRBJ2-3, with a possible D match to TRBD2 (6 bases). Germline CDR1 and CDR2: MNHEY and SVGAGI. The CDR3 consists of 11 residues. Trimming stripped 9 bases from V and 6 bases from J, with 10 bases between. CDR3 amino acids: CASTREDTQYF. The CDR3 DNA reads TGTGCCAGTACCCGGGAGGATACGCAGTATTTT.

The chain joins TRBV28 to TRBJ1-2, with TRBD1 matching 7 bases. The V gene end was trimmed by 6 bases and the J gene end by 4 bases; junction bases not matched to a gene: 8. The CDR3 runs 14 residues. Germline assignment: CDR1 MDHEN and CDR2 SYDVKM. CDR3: CASSSPTGSYGYTF. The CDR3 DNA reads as TGTGCCAGCAGCAGCCCGACAGGGTCCTATGGCTACACCTTC.

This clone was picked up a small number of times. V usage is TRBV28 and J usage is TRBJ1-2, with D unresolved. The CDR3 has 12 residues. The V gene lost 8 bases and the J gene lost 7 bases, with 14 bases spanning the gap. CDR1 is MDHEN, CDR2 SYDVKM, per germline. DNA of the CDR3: TGTGCCAGCGCGATCCGCCGTGGTGGCTACACCTTC. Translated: CASAIRRGGYTF.

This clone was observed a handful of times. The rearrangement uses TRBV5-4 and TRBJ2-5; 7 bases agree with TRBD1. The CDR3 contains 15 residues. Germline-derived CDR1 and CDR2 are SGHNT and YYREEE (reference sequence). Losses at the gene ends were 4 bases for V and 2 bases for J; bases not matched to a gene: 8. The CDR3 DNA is TGTGCCAGCAGCACACGGACAGGACGTCAAGAGACCCAGTACTTC. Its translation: CASSTRTGRQETQYF.

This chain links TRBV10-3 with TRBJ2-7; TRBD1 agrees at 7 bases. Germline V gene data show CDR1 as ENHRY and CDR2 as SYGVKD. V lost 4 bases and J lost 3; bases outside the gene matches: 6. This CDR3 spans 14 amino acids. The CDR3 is CAISVRQGVYEQYF. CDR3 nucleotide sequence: TGTGCCATCAGTGTTAGGCAGGGGGTCTACGAGCAGTACTTC.

CDR3 sequence: CASSVSAGRTGELFF. The CDR3, as DNA: TGTGCCAGCAGTGTCTCGGCAGGGAGGACCGGGGAGCTGTTTTTT. V and J are TRBV2 and TRBJ2-2, with D tentatively TRBD2 (6 bases). V was clipped by 4 bases and J by 5 bases, with 14 bases between them. The CDR3 consists of 15 residues. Per germline, CDR1 SNHLY and CDR2 FYNNEI.

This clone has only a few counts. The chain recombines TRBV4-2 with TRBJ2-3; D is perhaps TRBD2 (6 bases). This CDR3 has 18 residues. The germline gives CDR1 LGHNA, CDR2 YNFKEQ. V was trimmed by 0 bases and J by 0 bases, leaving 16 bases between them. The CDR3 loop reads CASSQDNQRAVSTDTQYF. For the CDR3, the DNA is TGTGCCAGCAGCCAAGATAATCAGCGGGCTGTTAGCACAGATACGCAGTATTTT.

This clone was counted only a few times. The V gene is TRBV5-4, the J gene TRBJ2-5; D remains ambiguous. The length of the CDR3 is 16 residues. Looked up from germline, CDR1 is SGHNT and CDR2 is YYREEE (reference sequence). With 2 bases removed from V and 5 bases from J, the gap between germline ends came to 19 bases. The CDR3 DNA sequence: TGTGCCAGCAGCTTTCACCTCTCGTCGGTTAGGGAGACCCAGTACTTC. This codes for CASSFHLSSVRETQYF.

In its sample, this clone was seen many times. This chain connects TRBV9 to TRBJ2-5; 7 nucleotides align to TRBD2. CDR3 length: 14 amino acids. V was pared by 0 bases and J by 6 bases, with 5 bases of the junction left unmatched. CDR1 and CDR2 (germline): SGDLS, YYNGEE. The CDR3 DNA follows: TGTGCCAGCAGCGTAGAAGGCGGGAGAAAGACCCAGTACTTC. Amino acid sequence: CASSVEGGRKTQYF.

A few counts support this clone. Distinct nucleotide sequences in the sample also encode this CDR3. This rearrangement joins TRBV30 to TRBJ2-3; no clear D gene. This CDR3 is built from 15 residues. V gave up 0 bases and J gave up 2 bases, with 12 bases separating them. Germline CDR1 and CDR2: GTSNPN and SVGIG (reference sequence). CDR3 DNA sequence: TGTGCCTGGAGTGTACCGGGTGCTGACACAGATACGCAGTATTTT. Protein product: CAWSVPGADTDTQYF.

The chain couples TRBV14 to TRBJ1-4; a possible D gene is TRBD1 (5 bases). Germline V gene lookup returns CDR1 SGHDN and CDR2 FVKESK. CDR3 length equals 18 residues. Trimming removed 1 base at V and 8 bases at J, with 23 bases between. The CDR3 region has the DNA TGTGCCAGCAGCCAAGGACCCCATCGGGGGGGGATCGGCGAAAAACTGTTTTTT. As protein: CASSQGPHRGGIGEKLFF.

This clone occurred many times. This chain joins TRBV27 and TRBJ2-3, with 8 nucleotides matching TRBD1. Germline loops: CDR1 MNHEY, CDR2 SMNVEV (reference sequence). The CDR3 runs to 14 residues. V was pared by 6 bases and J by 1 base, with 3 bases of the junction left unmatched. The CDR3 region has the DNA TGTGCCAGCAGCCCGGACAGGGGCACAGATACGCAGTATTTT. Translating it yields CASSPDRGTDTQYF.

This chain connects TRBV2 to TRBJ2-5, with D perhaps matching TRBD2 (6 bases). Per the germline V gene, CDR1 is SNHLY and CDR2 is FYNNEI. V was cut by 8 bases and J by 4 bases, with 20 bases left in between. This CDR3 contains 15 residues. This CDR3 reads CASRYTGSTGETQYF. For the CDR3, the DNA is TGTGCCAGCCGCTACACCGGGAGCACGGGAGAGACCCAGTACTTC.

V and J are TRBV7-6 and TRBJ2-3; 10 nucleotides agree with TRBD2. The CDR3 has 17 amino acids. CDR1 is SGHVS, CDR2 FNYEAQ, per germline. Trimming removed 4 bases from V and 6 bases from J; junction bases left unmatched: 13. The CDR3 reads CASSSPGTSALADTQYF. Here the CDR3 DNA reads TGTGCCAGCAGCTCGCCTGGGACTAGCGCTCTCGCTGATACGCAGTATTTT.

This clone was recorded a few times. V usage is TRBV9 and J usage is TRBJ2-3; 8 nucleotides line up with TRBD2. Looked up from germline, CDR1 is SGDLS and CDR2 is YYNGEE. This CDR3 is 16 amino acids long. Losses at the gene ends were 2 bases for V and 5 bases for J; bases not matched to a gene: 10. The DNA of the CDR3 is TGTGCCAGCAGCGTCTCCGGGGGGGCTGTAGGAGATACGCAGTATTTT. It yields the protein CASSVSGGAVGDTQYF.

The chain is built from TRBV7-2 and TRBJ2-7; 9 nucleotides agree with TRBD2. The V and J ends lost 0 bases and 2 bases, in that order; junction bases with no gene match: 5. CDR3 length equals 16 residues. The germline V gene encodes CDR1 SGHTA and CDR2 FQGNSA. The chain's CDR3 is CASSLAGGRVAYEQYF. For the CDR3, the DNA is TGTGCCAGCAGCTTAGCGGGCGGGAGGGTCGCCTACGAGCAGTACTTC.

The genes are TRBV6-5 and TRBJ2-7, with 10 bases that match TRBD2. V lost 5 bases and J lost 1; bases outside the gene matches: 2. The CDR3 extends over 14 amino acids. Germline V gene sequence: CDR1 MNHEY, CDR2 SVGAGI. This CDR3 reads CASSKREGSYEQYF. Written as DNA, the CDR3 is TGTGCCAGCAGTAAGCGGGAGGGGTCCTACGAGCAGTACTTC.

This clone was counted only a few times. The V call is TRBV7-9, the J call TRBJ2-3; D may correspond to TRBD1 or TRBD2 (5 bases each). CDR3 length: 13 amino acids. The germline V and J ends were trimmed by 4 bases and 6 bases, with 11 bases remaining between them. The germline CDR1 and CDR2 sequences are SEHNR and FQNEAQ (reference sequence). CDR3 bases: TGTGCCAGCAGCTGGGGACGGTGGGATACGCAGTATTTT. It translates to CASSWGRWDTQYF.

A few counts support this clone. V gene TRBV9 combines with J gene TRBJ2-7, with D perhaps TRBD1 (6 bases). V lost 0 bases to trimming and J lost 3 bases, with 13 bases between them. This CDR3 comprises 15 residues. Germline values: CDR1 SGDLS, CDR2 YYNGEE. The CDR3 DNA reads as TGTGCCAGCAGCGTAGAACTGGACAGCCGCTACGAGCAGTACTTC. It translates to CASSVELDSRYEQYF.